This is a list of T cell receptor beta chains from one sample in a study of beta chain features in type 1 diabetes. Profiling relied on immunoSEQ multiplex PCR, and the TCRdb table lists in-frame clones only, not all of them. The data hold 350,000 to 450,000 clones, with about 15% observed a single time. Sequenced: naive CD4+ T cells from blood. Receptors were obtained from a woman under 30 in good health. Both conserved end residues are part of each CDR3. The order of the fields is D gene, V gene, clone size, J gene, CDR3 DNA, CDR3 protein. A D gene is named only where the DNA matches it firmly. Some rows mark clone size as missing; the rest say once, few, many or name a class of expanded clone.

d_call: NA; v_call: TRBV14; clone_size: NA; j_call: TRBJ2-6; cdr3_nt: TGTGCCAGCAGTCTACCCGGTAACTCTGGGGCCAACGTCCTGACTTTC; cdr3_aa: CASSLPGNSGANVLTF
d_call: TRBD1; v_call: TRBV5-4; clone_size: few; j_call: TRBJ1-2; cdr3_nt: TGTGCCAGCAGCTCAACAGGGGATGGCTACACCTTC; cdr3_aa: CASSSTGDGYTF
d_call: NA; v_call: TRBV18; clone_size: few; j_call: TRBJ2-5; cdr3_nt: TGTGCCAGCTCACCGGGGGGAGAGACCCAGTACTTC; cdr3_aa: CASSPGGETQYF
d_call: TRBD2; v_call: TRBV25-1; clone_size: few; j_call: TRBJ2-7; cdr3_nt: TGTGCCAGCAGTGATCGGCGGGGGACCTACGAGCAGTACTTC; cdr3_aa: CASSDRRGTYEQYF
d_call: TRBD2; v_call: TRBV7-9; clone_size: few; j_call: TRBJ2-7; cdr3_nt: TGTGCCAGCAGCTTAGACGGACTAGCGGGAGCCGAGCAGTACTTC; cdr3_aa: CASSLDGLAGAEQYF
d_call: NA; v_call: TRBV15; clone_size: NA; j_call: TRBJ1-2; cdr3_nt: TGTGCCACCAGCAGAGACCAGGTTTATGGCTACACCTTC; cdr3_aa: CATSRDQVYGYTF
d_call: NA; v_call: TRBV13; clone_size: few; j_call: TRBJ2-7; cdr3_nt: TGTGCCAGCAGCCAGGACAGAGTTTCCTACGAGCAGTACTTC; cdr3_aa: CASSQDRVSYEQYF
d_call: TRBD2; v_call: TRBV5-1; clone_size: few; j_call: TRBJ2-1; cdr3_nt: TGCGCCAGCAGCTTGGTTAGCGGGAGCTACAATGAGCAGTTCTTC; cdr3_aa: CASSLVSGSYNEQFF
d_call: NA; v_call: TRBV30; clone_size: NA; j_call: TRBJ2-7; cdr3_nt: TGTGCCTGGAGTGGAGGGGGGGGCTTCTACGAGCAGTACTTC; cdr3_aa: CAWSGGGGFYEQYF
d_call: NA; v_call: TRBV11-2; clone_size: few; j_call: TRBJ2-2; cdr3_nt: TGTGCCAGCAGCTGGCAGGGGGGCACCGGGGAGCTGTTTTTT; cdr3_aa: CASSWQGGTGELFF
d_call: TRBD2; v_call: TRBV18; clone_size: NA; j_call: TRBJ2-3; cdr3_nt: TGTGCCAGCTCACCCTTAGCGGGAGTCACAGATACGCAGTATTTT; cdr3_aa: CASSPLAGVTDTQYF